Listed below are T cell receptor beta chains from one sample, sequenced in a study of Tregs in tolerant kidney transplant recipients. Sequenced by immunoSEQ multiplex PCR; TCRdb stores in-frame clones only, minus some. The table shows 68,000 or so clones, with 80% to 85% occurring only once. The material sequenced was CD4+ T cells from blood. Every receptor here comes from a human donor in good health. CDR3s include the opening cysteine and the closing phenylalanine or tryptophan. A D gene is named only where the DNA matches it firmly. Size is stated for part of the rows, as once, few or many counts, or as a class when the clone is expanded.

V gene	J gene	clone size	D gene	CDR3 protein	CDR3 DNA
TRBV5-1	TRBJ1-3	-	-	CASSPDPGGLTGNTIYF	TGCGCCAGCAGCCCGGACCCCGGGGGATTGACTGGAAACACCATATATTTT
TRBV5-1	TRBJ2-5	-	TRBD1	CASSFGQGFETQYF	TGCGCCAGCAGTTTTGGACAGGGCTTCGAGACCCAGTACTTC
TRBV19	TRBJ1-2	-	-	CASSIPGPNYGYTF	TGTGCCAGTAGTATCCCCGGGCCCAACTATGGCTACACCTTC
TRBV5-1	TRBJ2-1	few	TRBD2	CASGLADNNEQFF	TGCGCCAGTGGACTAGCAGATAACAATGAGCAGTTCTTC
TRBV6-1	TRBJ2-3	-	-	CASSESGPGTQYF	TGTGCCAGCAGTGAAAGCGGACCAGGGACGCAGTATTTT
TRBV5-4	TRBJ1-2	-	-	CASSLMDGYTF	TGTGCCAGCAGCTTGATGGATGGCTACACCTTC
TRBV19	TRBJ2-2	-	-	CASSQSRSTGELFF	TGTGCCAGTAGTCAATCCAGGTCGACCGGGGAGCTGTTTTTT
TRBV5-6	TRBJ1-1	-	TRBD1	CASSQGGMNTEAFF	TGTGCCAGCAGTCAGGGGGGCATGAACACTGAAGCTTTCTTT
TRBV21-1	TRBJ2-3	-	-	CASSKVKLGGQRKSTDTQYF	TGTGCCAGCAGCAAAGTAAAACTGGGGGGCCAGAGGAAAAGCACAGATACGCAGTATTTT
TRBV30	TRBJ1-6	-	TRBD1	CAWSVGQSYSPLHF	TGTGCCTGGAGTGTGGGACAGAGTTATTCACCCCTCCACTTT
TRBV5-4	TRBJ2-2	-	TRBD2	CASSLSGIFPGELFF	TGTGCCAGCAGCTTGAGCGGGATATTTCCCGGGGAGCTGTTTTTT
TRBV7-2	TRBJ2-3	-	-	CASSFRGPTDTQYF	TGTGCCAGCAGCTTCCGCGGGCCCACAGATACGCAGTATTTT
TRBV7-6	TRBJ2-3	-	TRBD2	CASGPSGGATDTQYF	TGTGCCAGCGGACCTAGCGGGGGGGCAACAGATACGCAGTATTTT
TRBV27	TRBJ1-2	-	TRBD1	CASSSRTGWNGYTF	TGTGCCAGCAGTTCGCGGACAGGGTGGAATGGCTACACCTTC
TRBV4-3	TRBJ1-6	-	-	CASSQDVSRPSGTLHF	TGCGCCAGCAGCCAAGATGTGTCCAGGCCTAGTGGCACCCTCCACTTT
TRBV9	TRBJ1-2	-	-	CASSVGDLPNYGYTF	TGTGCCAGCAGCGTAGGGGACTTGCCAAACTATGGCTACACCTTC
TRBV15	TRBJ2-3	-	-	CATSRRTGLAGTDTQYF	TGTGCCACCAGCAGACGAACGGGCTTAGCGGGCACAGATACGCAGTATTTT
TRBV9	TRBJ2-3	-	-	CASSPLQDTDTQYF	TGTGCCAGCAGCCCTTTGCAGGACACAGATACGCAGTATTTT
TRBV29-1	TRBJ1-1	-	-	CSVETFTGRSEAFF	TGCAGCGTTGAAACTTTTACTGGAAGGTCTGAAGCTTTCTTT
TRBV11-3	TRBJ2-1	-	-	CASSLAPRYEQFF	TGTGCCAGCAGCTTAGCCCCACGCTATGAGCAGTTCTTC
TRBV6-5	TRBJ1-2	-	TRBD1	CASSRGQGRYGYTF	TGTGCCAGCAGTAGGGGACAGGGGAGATATGGCTACACCTTC
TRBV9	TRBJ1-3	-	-	CASSVDSAFSGNTIYF	TGTGCCAGCAGCGTAGATTCAGCTTTCTCTGGAAACACCATATATTTT
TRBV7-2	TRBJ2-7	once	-	CASSLRGGHLVGEQYF	TGTGCCAGCAGCTTACGCGGGGGCCACTTGGTCGGGGAGCAGTACTTC
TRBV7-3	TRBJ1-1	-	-	CASSLVGNTEAFF	TGTGCCAGCAGCTTAGTGGGGAACACTGAAGCTTTCTTT
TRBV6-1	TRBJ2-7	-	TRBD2	CASSSQGGDSHEQYF	TGTGCCAGCAGTTCCCAGGGAGGGGACTCCCACGAGCAGTACTTC
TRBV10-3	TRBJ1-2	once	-	CAISGVDIYGYTF	TGTGCCATCAGTGGAGTCGATATATATGGCTACACCTTC
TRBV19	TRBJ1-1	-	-	CASSIYREAFF	TGTGCCAGTAGTATATACAGGGAAGCTTTCTTT
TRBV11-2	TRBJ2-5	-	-	CASSLLQGQETQYF	TGTGCCAGCAGCTTATTGCAGGGCCAAGAGACCCAGTACTTC
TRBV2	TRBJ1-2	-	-	CASSMYGYTF	TGTGCCAGCAGCATGTATGGCTACACCTTC
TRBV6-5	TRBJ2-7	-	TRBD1	CASRETGGERGYF	TGTGCCAGCAGGGAGACAGGGGGGGAGAGGGGGTACTTC
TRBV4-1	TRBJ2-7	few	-	CASSQDEGFRGEQYF	TGCGCCAGCAGCCAAGACGAAGGGTTTCGGGGCGAGCAGTACTTC
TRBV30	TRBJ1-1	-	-	CAWTSGPGTEAFF	TGTGCCTGGACTTCGGGGCCGGGGACTGAAGCTTTCTTT
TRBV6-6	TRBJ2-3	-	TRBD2	CASKGLGADTQYF	TGTGCCAGCAAGGGACTAGGGGCAGATACGCAGTATTTT
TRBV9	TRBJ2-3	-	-	CASSVAGTQYF	TGTGCCAGCAGCGTTGCGGGTACGCAGTATTTT
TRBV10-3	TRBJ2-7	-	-	CAISGLSYEQYF	TGTGCCATCTCTGGCCTCTCCTACGAGCAGTACTTC
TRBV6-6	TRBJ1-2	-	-	CASSPRGQTLYGYTF	TGTGCCAGCAGTCCCCGTGGACAGACGCTCTATGGCTACACCTTC
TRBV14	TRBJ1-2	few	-	CASSQEVRAGYTF	TGTGCCAGCAGCCAAGAAGTCAGGGCGGGCTACACCTTC
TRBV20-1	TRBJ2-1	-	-	CSPWVSEQFF	TGCAGTCCCTGGGTCTCGGAGCAGTTCTTC
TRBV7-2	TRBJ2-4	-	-	CASSYPAAKNIQYF	TGTGCCAGCAGCTACCCTGCGGCCAAAAACATTCAGTACTTC
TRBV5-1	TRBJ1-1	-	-	CASSLVAGMNTEAFF	TGCGCCAGCAGCTTGGTGGCAGGGATGAACACTGAAGCTTTCTTT
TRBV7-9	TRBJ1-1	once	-	CASSPGQTNTEAFF	TGTGCCAGCAGCCCCGGACAGACGAACACTGAAGCTTTCTTT
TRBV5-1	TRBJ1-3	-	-	CASAIGVDPSGNTIYF	TGCGCCAGCGCTATCGGGGTCGATCCCTCTGGAAACACCATATATTTT
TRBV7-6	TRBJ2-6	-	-	CASGPFGVSASGANVLTF	TGTGCCAGCGGCCCCTTCGGGGTTAGCGCCTCTGGGGCCAACGTCCTGACTTTC
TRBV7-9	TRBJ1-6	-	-	CASSLNSPLHF	TGTGCCAGCAGCTTAAATTCACCCCTCCACTTT
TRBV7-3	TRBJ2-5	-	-	CASSPRSQETQYF	TGTGCCAGCAGCCCCCGGAGCCAAGAGACCCAGTACTTC
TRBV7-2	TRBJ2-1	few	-	CASSLMGGSISYNEQFF	TGTGCCAGCAGCTTAATGGGCGGTTCCATCTCCTACAATGAGCAGTTCTTC
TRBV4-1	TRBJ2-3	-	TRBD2	CASSQGQAGFWSTQYF	TGCGCCAGCAGCCAAGGGCAAGCGGGGTTCTGGAGCACGCAGTATTTT
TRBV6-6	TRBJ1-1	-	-	CASSPPGNTEAFF	TGTGCCAGCAGTCCCCCGGGGAACACTGAAGCTTTCTTT
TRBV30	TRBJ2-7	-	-	CAWSGAGGYEQYF	TGTGCCTGGAGTGGCGCAGGGGGGTACGAGCAGTACTTC
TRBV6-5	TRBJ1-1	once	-	CASSPDKGTTEAFF	TGTGCCAGCAGCCCAGACAAGGGGACCACTGAAGCTTTCTTT
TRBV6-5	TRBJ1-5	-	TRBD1	CASSLDRGSNQPQHF	TGTGCCAGCAGTCTCGACAGGGGTAGCAATCAGCCCCAGCATTTT
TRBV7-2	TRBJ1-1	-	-	CASSLEGAVNTEAFF	TGTGCCAGCAGCTTAGAAGGGGCCGTGAACACTGAAGCTTTCTTT
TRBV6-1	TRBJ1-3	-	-	CASSEKFGWRVRMAGNTIYF	TGTGCCAGCAGTGAAAAGTTTGGATGGCGGGTAAGGATGGCTGGAAACACCATATATTTT
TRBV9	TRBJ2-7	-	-	CASSVAPTLSYEQYF	TGTGCCAGCAGCGTAGCCCCCACCCTTTCCTACGAGCAGTACTTC
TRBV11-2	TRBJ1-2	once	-	CASSPLSSRGYTF	TGTGCCAGCAGCCCACTTTCCTCTCGAGGCTACACCTTC